Shown below are 9 T cell receptor beta chains from a single sample sequenced in a study of T cell responses to AZD1222 COVID-19 vaccine. Produced via immunoSEQ multiplex PCR; TCRdb's table is partial and in-frame only. The repertoire holds over 75,000 clones, with approximately 89% as singletons. The sequenced sample was peripheral blood, obtained on day 0 of AZD1222 vaccination. The receptor set was obtained from an adult in good health.

This chain uses TRBV20-1 with TRBJ2-1, with D possibly matching TRBD2 (6 bases). Germline V gene data show CDR1 as DFQATT and CDR2 as SNEGSKA (reference sequence). This CDR3 comprises 14 residues. V was trimmed by 3 bases and J by 0 bases, leaving 9 bases between them. CDR3 nucleotide sequence: TGCAGTGCTAGTAGCGGTAGCTCCTACAATGAGCAGTTCTTC. Amino acid sequence: CSASSGSSYNEQFF.

The V gene is TRBV6-5, the J gene TRBJ1-6; 9 nucleotides match TRBD1. Trimming at V came to 6 bases and at J to 10 bases, leaving 4 bases not matched to a gene. Germline CDR1 is MNHEY and CDR2 is SVGAGI. The CDR3 is 13 amino acids. As DNA, the CDR3 is TGTGCCAGCAGATTTACAGGGGGCTCACCCCTCCACTTT. It codes for CASRFTGGSPLHF.

This chain uses TRBV6-5 with TRBJ1-1; 12 bases are shared with TRBD1. From germline, CDR1 is MNHEY and CDR2 SVGAGI. The CDR3 sequence is 14 residues long. V trimming: 5 bases; J trimming: 9 bases; junction bases outside the gene matches: 7. Here the CDR3 reads CASSIGTGGLKAFF. For the CDR3, the DNA is TGTGCCAGCAGTATTGGGACAGGGGGCTTAAAAGCTTTCTTT.

This chain connects TRBV2 to TRBJ1-2; D possibly corresponds to TRBD1 (6 bases). Looked up from germline, CDR1 is SNHLY and CDR2 is FYNNEI. The CDR3 runs to 13 residues. Trimming removed 8 bases from V and 4 bases from J, with 14 bases in between. The CDR3 bases are TGTGCCAGCCAGGGGCAATCCTCCTATGGCTACACCTTC. Encoded protein: CASQGQSSYGYTF.

V usage is TRBV10-1 and J usage is TRBJ2-1, with D perhaps matching TRBD2 (6 bases). Germline V gene data show CDR1 as WNHNN and CDR2 as SYGVQD (reference sequence). V dropped 7 bases and J dropped 9 bases, with 22 bases sitting between them. CDR3 length: 15 amino acids. The CDR3 reads CASKDTASAGGEQFF. CDR3 nucleotide sequence: TGCGCCAGCAAAGACACGGCTAGCGCTGGGGGTGAGCAGTTCTTC.

This chain uses TRBV7-2 with TRBJ2-1, with 8 bases matching TRBD2. V lost 5 bases to trimming and J lost 4 bases; unmatched junction nucleotides: 7. The CDR3 loop spans 15 amino acids. CDR1 is SGHTA, CDR2 FQGNSA, per germline. The CDR3 reads CASSQSGRRYNEQFF. CDR3 sequence (DNA): TGTGCCAGCAGCCAAAGCGGGAGAAGGTACAATGAGCAGTTCTTC.

A word on this clone: Distinct nucleotide sequences in the sample also encode this CDR3. V is TRBV6-5 and J is TRBJ2-7; a weak D match, TRBD1 (5 bases). The V end lost 5 bases, the J end lost 3 bases, and 11 bases lay between the germline ends. Germline V lookup: CDR1 MNHEY, CDR2 SVGAGI. This CDR3 comprises 13 residues. The CDR3 reads CASSQTDYYEQYF. DNA for the CDR3: TGTGCCAGCAGTCAGACAGATTACTACGAGCAGTACTTC.

The V call is TRBV5-1, the J call TRBJ2-3; 9 nucleotides match TRBD2. Trimming took 1 base from V and 0 from J; bases not matched to a gene: 0. Germline lookup yields CDR1 SGHRS and CDR2 YFSETQ. The CDR3 contains 15 residues. The CDR3 nucleotides are TGCGCCAGCAGCTTGCTAGCGGGGAGCACAGATACGCAGTATTTT. Translating it yields CASSLLAGSTDTQYF.

This clone has only one observation. V usage is TRBV30 and J usage is TRBJ2-7; D not resolved. Per the germline V gene, CDR1 is GTSNPN and CDR2 is SVGIG (reference sequence). The CDR3 is 11 residues long. Trimming left V 2 bases short and J 3 bases short, with 5 bases between. In DNA, the CDR3 is TGTGCCTGGAGTAAGAGCTACGAGCAGTACTTC. It encodes CAWSKSYEQYF.